This TCR beta chain comes out of a study of identical twins. Points from the study as a whole: While abundant cord blood beta clonotypes carried fewer insertions, memory repertoires showed no such pattern. Alpha sequences out of frame and shared by twins had excess low generation probability. Zero-insertion findings could be partly confounded by invariant cells (MAIT and iNKT cells).

The length of the CDR3 is 12 residues. V was pared by 2 bases and J by 7 bases, with 6 bases between. The germline V gene encodes CDR1 SGDLS and CDR2 YYNGEE. With respect to this clonotype: Its antigen is undetermined.

Via MiXCR, TCRdb re-called the 5' RACE reads, giving one row per CDR3 protein. The sample lists some 1,600,000 distinct CDR3 sequences, around 29% seen once, with about 0.3% in the top ten. The source material was cord blood. The chain employs TRBV9 and TRBJ2-2, with unresolved D. The TCR originated in a newborn girl in good health. CDR3 residues: CASSVSVGELFF. The CDR3 DNA follows: TGTGCCAGCAGCGTCTCGGTCGGGGAGCTGTTTTTT.